This TCR beta chain was captured by sequencing in a study of blood T cell repertoires in COVID-19. In the study overall: Samples taken during acute and convalescent COVID-19 were collected in the United States, Italy and Spain. T cells, B-cell-depleted T cells, or PBMCs provided the cDNA or gDNA that served as material.

V gave up 3 bases and J gave up 3 bases; unmatched junction bases: 3. Germline V lookup: CDR1 SNHLY, CDR2 FYNNEI. This CDR3 contains 15 residues. Authors' methods: Estimated nucleated cell counts came from reference gene primer amplification. Assay: immunoSEQ multiplex PCR; the TCRdb copy retains only in-frame clones and omits some. Clone size and V and J calls were adopted from that table, with D and trimming inferred from the DNA. The table records 45,000 to 65,000 clones, roughly four fifths of them present only once. The TCR sequence derives from a woman aged 60-75 years with acute or convalescent COVID-19. Material for sequencing was peripheral blood. The chain recombines TRBV2 with TRBJ2-1, with 9 bases identical to TRBD2. The CDR3 loop reads CASSDAGGRYNEQFF. The CDR3 bases are TGTGCCAGCAGTGACGCGGGAGGGCGCTACAATGAGCAGTTCTTC.